Below are 26 T cell receptor beta chains sequenced from a single sample in a study of graft-versus-host responses after intestinal transplantation. Generated by immunoSEQ multiplex PCR, the TCRdb table keeps only in-frame clones and is missing some. Of more than 15,000 clones listed, 38% are singletons. CFSE-labeled responder cells (about 200,000) were plated with about 200,000 irradiated, violet-dye-labeled stimulator cells. The specimen was alloreactive CD8+ T cells from a mixed lymphocyte reaction culture, collected before intestinal transplant. Indicated subset: CFSE-low proliferating T cells sorted from approximately six-day pre-transplant mixed lymphocyte reaction (GvH or HvG direction). These receptors were collected from a human patient who received an intestinal transplant.

The chain combines TRBV4-2 with TRBJ2-1; TRBD1 agrees at 7 bases. CDR3 length: 15 residues. With 5 bases clipped from V and 6 bases from J, the junction kept 10 bases outside the gene matches. In germline, CDR1 is LGHNA, CDR2 YNFKEQ. CDR3 loop: CASSSRDREFNEQFF. CDR3 nucleotide sequence: TGTGCCAGCAGCTCCCGGGACAGAGAATTCAATGAGCAGTTCTTC.

This chain uses TRBV23-1 with TRBJ2-6; 12 bases fit TRBD2. TRBV23-1 is annotated as an ORF whose role is uncertain. Trimming at V came to 4 bases and at J to 0 bases, leaving 7 bases not matched to a gene. The CDR3 extends over 19 amino acids. The CDR3 is CASSPPGLAGPSGANVLTF. In DNA form, the CDR3 reads TGCGCCAGCAGTCCACCCGGACTAGCGGGGCCCTCTGGGGCCAACGTCCTGACTTTC.

The chain is built from TRBV15 and TRBJ2-1, with a tentative D call TRBD2 (5 bases). Looked up from germline, CDR1 is LNHNV and CDR2 is YYDKDF (reference sequence). The germline V and J ends were trimmed by 0 bases and 0 bases, with 18 bases remaining between them. The CDR3 spans 19 residues. The CDR3 is CATSRDPADSTDSYNEQFF. As DNA, the CDR3 is TGTGCCACCAGCAGAGATCCCGCGGACTCTACCGACTCCTACAATGAGCAGTTCTTC.

The table lists this clone with a few counts. V usage is TRBV9 and J usage is TRBJ1-5, with 9 bases aligning to TRBD1. Germline CDR1 and CDR2: SGDLS and YYNGEE. The V and J ends lost 4 bases and 6 bases, in that order; junction bases with no gene match: 8. The CDR3 length is 15 residues. Here the CDR3 reads CASSLTGGGGQPQHF. The CDR3 DNA follows: TGTGCCAGCAGCCTGACAGGGGGTGGAGGTCAGCCCCAGCATTTT.

The chain combines TRBV18 with TRBJ1-1; tentative D call: TRBD1 (5 bases). The CDR3 runs to 15 residues. In germline, CDR1 is KGHSH, CDR2 LQKENI. Trimming took 6 bases from V and 0 from J, leaving 14 bases between them. DNA of the CDR3: TGTGCCAGCTCTTCCTACGGACACCTGAACACTGAAGCTTTCTTT. Translating it yields CASSSYGHLNTEAFF.

This clone is labeled as medium-sized. The chain links TRBV6-1 to TRBJ1-3, with a possible D match to TRBD1 (5 bases). The CDR3 has 15 amino acids. The V gene lost 5 bases and the J gene lost 2 bases, with 13 bases spanning the gap. The V gene's germline CDR1 is MNHNS and CDR2 SASEGT. The chain's CDR3 is CASSFDRTTGNTIYF. In DNA, the CDR3 is TGTGCCAGCAGTTTCGACAGAACAACTGGAAACACCATATATTTT.

This sequence joins TRBV6-5 and TRBJ1-1, with no clear D. The V and J ends lost 5 bases and 0 bases respectively, with 7 bases between them. The length of the CDR3 is 13 residues. In germline, CDR1 is MNHEY, CDR2 SVGAGI. The CDR3 reads CASSPYMNTEAFF. The CDR3 nucleotides are TGTGCCAGCAGTCCCTATATGAACACTGAAGCTTTCTTT.

In this sample, this clone turned up a few times. The V and J genes are TRBV28 and TRBJ1-4; possible D gene TRBD1, 5 bases. Germline CDR1 MDHEN, CDR2 SYDVKM. V lost 1 base to trimming and J lost 8 bases, with 14 bases between them. CDR3 length: 15 residues. The CDR3 loop reads CASSLSGSEGEKLFF. CDR3 DNA sequence: TGTGCCAGCAGTTTATCAGGGTCGGAAGGAGAAAAACTGTTTTTT.

The chain carries TRBV2 and TRBJ2-3; TRBD1 aligns across 9 bases. The CDR3 length is 18 residues. Per the germline V gene, CDR1 is SNHLY and CDR2 is FYNNEI. Trimming took 1 base from V and 2 from J; bases not matched to a gene: 10. CDR3 in DNA: TGTGCCAGCAGTGAAGGGTTTCGGGACAGGGATTCCACAGATACGCAGTATTTT. It encodes CASSEGFRDRDSTDTQYF.

This chain connects TRBV5-1 to TRBJ1-5, with no clear D. This CDR3 region has 18 residues. Between the trimmed V and J ends, which lost 1 base and 6 bases, there was a span of 23 bases. The germline gives CDR1 SGHRS, CDR2 YFSETQ. CDR3 sequence: CASSLHPGSSFLGQPQHF. CDR3 in DNA: TGCGCCAGCAGCTTGCATCCTGGCAGTTCCTTTCTCGGTCAGCCCCAGCATTTT.

This clone is judged medium-sized (0.01 to 0.1%). The V and J genes are TRBV7-2 and TRBJ2-7, with D perhaps TRBD1 or TRBD2 (5 bases each). Trimming pared 4 bases from V and 3 bases from J, leaving 16 bases between. The CDR3 runs to 15 residues. CDR1 is SGHTA and CDR2 is FQGNSA in the germline V gene. The CDR3, as DNA: TGTGCCAGCAGCTCCTGGACTGGGGCAGGCTACGAGCAGTACTTC. It is translated as CASSSWTGAGYEQYF.

The chain uses TRBV11-3 and TRBJ2-1; D is uncertain. CDR1 is SGHNT and CDR2 is YENEEA in the germline V gene. V lost 1 base, J lost 6 bases, and 7 bases lay in between. This CDR3 has 13 residues. CDR3 region: CASSLGPFNEQFF. The CDR3, as DNA: TGTGCCAGCAGCTTAGGGCCTTTCAATGAGCAGTTCTTC. Combining the CDR3 with reference TRBV11-3 and TRBJ2-1 gives the whole variable domain EAGVVQSPRYKIIEKKQPVAFWCNPISGHNTLYWYLQNLGQGPELLIRYENEEAVDDSQLPKDRFSAERLKGVDSTLKIQPAELGDSAVYLCASSLGPFNEQFFGPGTRLTVL.

This clone was detected only a few times. This rearrangement joins TRBV6-6 to TRBJ2-3, with no clear D. CDR1 and CDR2 from the germline V gene are MNHNY and SVGAGI (reference sequence). Trimming left V 6 bases short and J 4 bases short, with 11 bases between. This CDR3 is built from 13 residues. The CDR3 region is CASRSFVSDTQYF. The CDR3 nucleotides are TGTGCCAGCAGGTCCTTCGTTTCAGATACGCAGTATTTT.

The chain links TRBV19 to TRBJ2-1, with D perhaps TRBD1 (5 bases). This CDR3 has 13 residues. CDR1 is LNHDA, CDR2 SQIVND, per germline (reference sequence). The V gene lost 1 base and the J gene lost 13 bases, with 14 bases spanning the gap. CDR3 sequence reads: CASSIVRQGDQFF. The CDR3 DNA reads as TGTGCCAGTAGTATAGTGCGGCAGGGCGACCAGTTCTTC.

A single count supports this clone. V gene TRBV27 combines with J gene TRBJ2-2; TRBD1 matches at 9 bases. Germline loops: CDR1 MNHEY, CDR2 SMNVEV (reference sequence). The CDR3 spans 16 residues. V lost 2 bases, J lost 5 bases, and 6 bases stayed unmatched. CDR3 bases: TGTGCCAGCAGTTTACAACAGGGGGCACGGACCGGGGAGCTGTTTTTT. The encoded protein is CASSLQQGARTGELFF.

The DNA for the CDR3 is TGCGCCAGCAGCTTGGTAAGCGGTTCAACTAATGAAAAACTGTTTTTT. It codes for CASSLVSGSTNEKLFF. The chain has TRBV5-1 and TRBJ1-4; the D is unclear. From germline, CDR1 is SGHRS and CDR2 YFSETQ. Trimming shortened V by 0 bases and J by 0 bases, and 9 bases separated the two germline ends. This CDR3 has 16 amino acids.

In this sample, this clone turned up a few times. The genes are TRBV11-2 and TRBJ2-1; the D gene is possibly TRBD2 (5 bases). The germline V gene encodes CDR1 SGHAT and CDR2 FQNNGV. V was trimmed by 8 bases and J by 1 base, leaving 12 bases between them. This CDR3 region has 14 residues. The CDR3 protein is CASWERGSYNEQFF. The CDR3 bases are TGTGCCAGCTGGGAGAGAGGGTCCTACAATGAGCAGTTCTTC.

This chain links TRBV4-2 with TRBJ2-3; the D call may be TRBD1 or TRBD2 (6 bases each). CDR3 length: 15 residues. V was cut by 5 bases and J by 2 bases, with 14 bases left in between. From germline, CDR1 is LGHNA and CDR2 YNFKEQ. CDR3 in amino acids: CASSLQPGATDTQYF. Written as DNA, the CDR3 is TGTGCCAGCAGCTTGCAACCGGGGGCCACAGATACGCAGTATTTT.

The genes are TRBV27 and TRBJ2-7; possibly TRBD2 for D (6 bases). CDR1 and CDR2 from the germline V gene are MNHEY and SMNVEV (reference sequence). This CDR3 contains 20 residues. V lost 4 bases to trimming and J lost 4 bases, with 32 bases between them. This chain's CDR3 is CASSYRTDPREHPAPYEQYF. CDR3 DNA sequence: TGTGCCAGCAGTTACCGCACCGACCCACGGGAGCACCCGGCGCCTTACGAGCAGTACTTC.

The chain combines TRBV19 with TRBJ2-1; 7 bases agree with TRBD2. V was clipped by 10 bases and J by 3 bases; unmatched bases: 6. Per germline, CDR1 LNHDA and CDR2 SQIVND (reference sequence). CDR3 size: 13 residues. CDR3 sequence reads: CATIPGGYNEQFF. The DNA for the CDR3 is TGTGCCACCATCCCGGGAGGCTACAATGAGCAGTTCTTC.

Concerning this clone: The missing conserved phenylalanine or tryptophan at the end of this CDR3 makes a read error likely. The chain recombines TRBV18 with TRBJ2-3; D unclear. Trimming removed 3 bases at V and 2 bases at J, with 3 bases between. Looked up from germline, CDR1 is KGHSH and CDR2 is LQKENI. The CDR3 is 12 residues long. This CDR3 reads CASSPVTDTQYI. The CDR3 nucleotides read TGTGCCAGCTCACCGGTCACAGATACGCAGTATATT.

This clone has only a few counts. The V and J genes are TRBV11-3 and TRBJ2-1, with D hard to call. Germline CDR1 and CDR2: SGHNT and YENEEA. Trimming took off 6 bases at V and 7 bases at J, with 4 bases between the two ends. CDR3 size: 10 residues. The CDR3 DNA reads as TGTGCCAGCAGTCTGAATGAGCAGTTCTTC. This codes for CASSLNEQFF.

The rearrangement uses TRBV6-1 and TRBJ2-1, with 10 nucleotides matching TRBD2. Germline V gene lookup returns CDR1 MNHNS and CDR2 SASEGT. V lost 8 bases, J lost 8 bases, and 12 bases stayed unmatched. The CDR3 has 15 residues. Written as DNA, the CDR3 is TGTGCCAGCTCTCTGAGGTTGAGCGGGAGGGATGAGCAGTTCTTC. Protein product: CASSLRLSGRDEQFF.

The chain combines TRBV9 with TRBJ2-1; 7 nucleotides align to TRBD2. The CDR3 runs 14 residues. Unmatched junction bases numbered 4, after V lost 5 bases and J lost 2 bases. CDR1 SGDLS and CDR2 YYNGEE come from the germline V gene. This chain's CDR3 is CASSSGLTYNEQFF. Written as DNA, the CDR3 is TGTGCCAGCAGTAGCGGGCTGACCTACAATGAGCAGTTCTTC.

This clone has more than one count but fewer than ten. The V call is TRBV2, the J call TRBJ1-1, with D perhaps matching TRBD1 (6 bases). With 4 bases removed from V and 4 bases from J, the gap between germline ends came to 13 bases. Germline V gives CDR1 SNHLY, CDR2 FYNNEI. This CDR3 contains 14 residues. The CDR3 protein is CASSVRGYGTEAFF. The CDR3 bases are TGTGCCAGCAGTGTCAGGGGTTATGGCACTGAAGCTTTCTTT.

CDR3: CASSPKVQGIHYEQYF. CDR3 sequence (DNA): TGCGCCAGCAGCCCCAAAGTACAGGGGATTCACTACGAGCAGTACTTC. The V call is TRBV4-1, the J call TRBJ2-7; 7 bases line up with TRBD1. Germline V gene sequence: CDR1 MGHRA, CDR2 YSYEKL. CDR3 length: 16 amino acids. V shed 4 bases, J shed 3 bases, and the junction held 12 bases outside the gene matches.